The clone carrying this T cell receptor (beta chain) appeared a few times. The data stem from a study of CD8 T cells in ankylosing spondylitis. Via MiXCR, TCRdb re-called the 5' RACE reads, giving one row per CDR3 protein. The sample lists 200,000 or so distinct CDR3 sequences; around 13% were seen once. CDR1 is SEHNR, CDR2 FQNEAQ, per germline (reference sequence). V was shortened by 3 bases and J by 0 bases, with 3 bases between the two germline ends. The length of the CDR3 is 13 residues. This TCR was recovered from a female donor with ankylosing spondylitis or in good health (not recorded which). Sample: blood, either unsorted or a sorted T cell fraction (not recorded which). The V and J genes are TRBV7-9 and TRBJ1-5; D remains ambiguous. DNA for the CDR3: TGTGCCAGCAGCTTGATTAGCAATCAGCCCCAGCATTTT. Its translation is CASSLISNQPQHF. Using reference TRBV7-9 and TRBJ1-5 for the parts outside the CDR3, the full variable domain is DTGVSQNPRHKITKRGQNVTFRCDPISEHNRLYWYRQTLGQGPEFLTYFQNEAQLEKSRLLSDRFSAERPKGSFSTLEIQRTEQGDSAMYLCASSLISNQPQHFGDGTRLSIL.